These 15 T cell receptor beta chains share one sample of origin, sequenced in a study of shared clonotypes between healthy human individuals. Measured with immunoSEQ multiplex PCR; TCRdb has only the in-frame clones, and not every one. This sample carries some 2.1 million clones, about 94% of them seen once, and the ten largest clones take roughly 1%. Naive CD8 isolation took CD45RO-negative cells positively selected for CCR7 and excluded terminally differentiated effector memory CD45RA+ cells. The specimen was naive CD8+ T cells sorted from blood. Receptor source: a man younger than 30 in good health.

The chain couples TRBV10-2 to TRBJ2-1; 9 nucleotides agree with TRBD1. V lost 3 bases to trimming and J lost 7 bases; unmatched junction nucleotides: 7. Germline V gene lookup returns CDR1 WSHSY and CDR2 SAAADI. The CDR3 spans 15 residues. CDR3 residues: CASSEWGTGTNEQFF. CDR3 coding DNA: TGCGCCAGCAGTGAATGGGGGACAGGGACGAATGAGCAGTTCTTC.

The rearrangement joins TRBV27 to TRBJ2-7; D unresolved. CDR1 is MNHEY, CDR2 SMNVEV, per germline (reference sequence). Trimming shortened V by 6 bases and J by 0 bases, and 21 bases separated the two germline ends. This CDR3 spans 17 amino acids. The CDR3 sequence is CASSSRLGNGGSYEQYF. CDR3 nucleotide sequence: TGTGCCAGCAGCAGTAGATTGGGAAACGGCGGCTCCTACGAGCAGTACTTC.

J is TRBJ2-7 and V is TRBV13, with 8 bases matching TRBD1. Germline lookup yields CDR1 PRHDT and CDR2 FYEKMQ (reference sequence). The junction had 7 bases not matched to a gene; V was cut back by 5 bases and J by 4 bases. The CDR3 covers 14 residues. CDR3 loop: CASSTRTGWYEQYF. CDR3 in DNA: TGTGCCAGCAGCACCCGGACAGGGTGGTACGAGCAGTACTTC.

The chain links TRBV5-1 to TRBJ2-7; 7 bases are a match to TRBD2. V shed 1 base, J shed 4 bases, and the junction held 5 bases outside the gene matches. The CDR3 loop spans 14 amino acids. Germline V CDR1 and CDR2: SGHRS, YFSETQ. CDR3 region: CASSLPSGDYEQYF. The CDR3 DNA is TGCGCCAGCAGCTTGCCCAGCGGGGATTACGAGCAGTACTTC.

The chain employs TRBV6-1 and TRBJ2-7, with a weak D call TRBD2 (6 bases). The ends were cut back, 2 bases at V and 1 base at J, with 15 bases in the middle. CDR1 and CDR2 (germline): MNHNS, SASEGT. The CDR3 is 16 residues long. CDR3 region: CASSEIQTGASYEQYF. The CDR3 DNA reads TGTGCCAGCAGTGAAATACAGACGGGAGCGTCCTACGAGCAGTACTTC.

This clone was seen once. This rearrangement joins TRBV9 to TRBJ1-3; 7 bases are a match to TRBD1. The V gene end was trimmed by 0 bases and the J gene end by 0 bases; junction bases not matched to a gene: 6. This CDR3 comprises 17 residues. CDR1 is SGDLS, CDR2 YYNGEE, per germline. The CDR3 sequence: CASSVAPGQNSGNTIYF. The CDR3 DNA sequence: TGTGCCAGCAGCGTAGCCCCGGGACAGAACTCTGGAAACACCATATATTTT.

V usage is TRBV2 and J usage is TRBJ2-7, with TRBD1 matching 10 bases. The CDR3 is 15 residues long. J lost 3 bases, V lost 7 bases, and 9 bases had no gene match. Germline lookup yields CDR1 SNHLY and CDR2 FYNNEI. This chain's CDR3 is CASTAPGTGDYEQYF. CDR3 nucleotide sequence: TGTGCCAGCACTGCTCCCGGGACAGGGGACTACGAGCAGTACTTC. Supplemented by reference TRBV2 and TRBJ2-7, the full variable domain reads EPEVTQTPSHQVTQMGQEVILRCVPISNHLYFYWYRQILGQKVEFLVSFYNNEISEKSEIFDDQFSVERPDGSNFTLKIRSTKLEDSAMYFCASTAPGTGDYEQYFGPGTRLTVT.

The chain carries TRBV5-6 and TRBJ2-5; D remains unclear. Per the germline V gene, CDR1 is SGHDT and CDR2 is YYEEEE. The CDR3 is made up of 12 amino acids. The V end was cut by 1 base, the J end by 5 bases, with 6 bases between. The CDR3 bases are TGTGCCAGCAGCTTGCTGGAGGAGACCCAGTACTTC. This sequence encodes CASSLLEETQYF.

J is TRBJ2-3 and V is TRBV10-1; no clear D. V was shortened by 2 bases and J by 0 bases, with 3 bases between the two germline ends. This CDR3 is built from 13 residues. Germline CDR1 and CDR2: WNHNN and SYGVQD (reference sequence). The CDR3 loop is CASSEPSTDTQYF. DNA for the CDR3: TGCGCCAGCAGTGAGCCTAGCACAGATACGCAGTATTTT.

The genes are TRBV15 and TRBJ1-1, with D unresolved. Trimming left V 0 bases short and J 5 bases short, with 13 bases between. CDR3 length: 15 residues. From germline, CDR1 is LNHNV and CDR2 YYDKDF (reference sequence). The CDR3 DNA follows: TGTGCCACCAGCAGAGATGCCGAGGGATTGACTGAAGCTTTCTTT. Translated: CATSRDAEGLTEAFF.

This chain connects TRBV27 to TRBJ2-5; 7 positions match TRBD2. The CDR3 loop spans 16 amino acids. The V gene's germline CDR1 is MNHEY and CDR2 SMNVEV (reference sequence). With V trimmed by 5 bases and J by 9 bases, 18 bases remained unmatched. The CDR3 loop reads CASSPSAGDGMEPQYF. CDR3 in DNA: TGTGCCAGCAGTCCCTCTGCGGGGGATGGGATGGAGCCCCAGTACTTC.

This clone was seen just once. The CDR3 coding sequence is TGTGCCAGCAGTGGCCGGACTCGCCCCTACGAGCAGTACTTC. Its translation: CASSGRTRPYEQYF. The V and J genes are TRBV27 and TRBJ2-7, with D possibly TRBD2 on 5 matching bases. In germline, CDR1 is MNHEY, CDR2 SMNVEV (reference sequence). Trimming removed 5 bases from V and 2 bases from J, with 13 bases in between. CDR3 length: 14 residues.

The rearrangement joins TRBV2 to TRBJ1-1, with D perhaps TRBD1 (5 bases). The germline gives CDR1 SNHLY, CDR2 FYNNEI. V was shortened by 9 bases and J by 0 bases, with 14 bases between the two germline ends. The CDR3 runs 14 residues. Here the CDR3 reads CARSNWDLNTEAFF. CDR3 DNA: TGTGCCAGGAGCAACTGGGACCTGAACACTGAAGCTTTCTTT. The complete variable domain, with remaining parts taken from reference TRBV2 and TRBJ1-1, reads EPEVTQTPSHQVTQMGQEVILRCVPISNHLYFYWYRQILGQKVEFLVSFYNNEISEKSEIFDDQFSVERPDGSNFTLKIRSTKLEDSAMYFCARSNWDLNTEAFFGQGTRLTVV.

The chain couples TRBV14 to TRBJ2-7; D ambiguous. The germline V gene encodes CDR1 SGHDN and CDR2 FVKESK. Trimming cost V 0 bases and J 3 bases, with 9 bases left between them. CDR3 length equals 14 residues. The CDR3 reads CASSQEGGVYEQYF. DNA for the CDR3: TGTGCCAGCAGCCAAGAGGGCGGAGTCTACGAGCAGTACTTC.

The chain joins TRBV9 to TRBJ1-1, with D possibly TRBD1 on 6 matching bases. The germline CDR1 and CDR2 sequences are SGDLS and YYNGEE. The CDR3 length is 16 residues. V was trimmed by 3 bases and J by 0 bases, leaving 15 bases between them. CDR3 sequence reads: CASSATGRGMNTEAFF. The CDR3 coding sequence is TGTGCCAGCAGCGCGACAGGCCGGGGTATGAACACTGAAGCTTTCTTT.